The rows below give T cell receptor beta chains drawn from one sample of a study of blood T cell repertoires in COVID-19. Produced via immunoSEQ multiplex PCR; TCRdb's table is partial and in-frame only. Here the sample spans 300,000 or so clones, approximately 80% being singletons. Sequencing used peripheral blood. These receptors all stem from a woman aged 45 to 65 with active or convalescent COVID-19. Both conserved end residues are part of each CDR3. A D gene is named only where the DNA matches it firmly. Clone size is stated in some rows and not others, as once, few, many or a class when expanded.

.	TRBV20-1	TRBJ2-5	TRBD2	CSASHLAGEETQYF	TGCAGTGCTAGTCATCTAGCGGGGGAAGAGACCCAGTACTTC
.	TRBV30	TRBJ2-1	TRBD2	CACRGRESRQFF	TGTGCCTGTCGTGGGCGGGAGTCACGGCAGTTCTTC
.	TRBV2	TRBJ2-3	TRBD2	CASGGLAGADTQYF	TGTGCCAGCGGGGGACTAGCGGGAGCAGATACGCAGTATTTT
.	TRBV14	TRBJ2-7	.	CASSQGDSPEQYF	TGTGCCAGCAGCCAAGGTGACTCTCCCGAGCAGTACTTC
once	TRBV27	TRBJ2-1	TRBD2	CASSPRRGAGSYNEQFF	TGTGCCAGCAGTCCAAGGCGGGGGGCCGGCTCCTACAATGAGCAGTTCTTC
.	TRBV29-1	TRBJ2-1	TRBD2	CSVEGTSGRFGYWDEQFF	TGCAGCGTTGAGGGGACTAGCGGGAGGTTCGGGTACTGGGATGAGCAGTTCTTC
few	TRBV2	TRBJ1-2	TRBD1	CAIRLGGFYGYTF	TGTGCCATCCGTCTAGGGGGCTTCTATGGCTACACCTTC
.	TRBV11-3	TRBJ2-3	TRBD2	CASSLESGRATDTQYF	TGTGCCAGCAGCCTAGAGAGCGGGAGGGCGACAGATACGCAGTATTTT
.	TRBV3-1/TRBV3-2	TRBJ1-6	.	CASSQAVQTPLHF	TGTGCCAGCAGCCAAGCCGTACAAACACCCCTCCACTTT
once	TRBV7-8	TRBJ1-6	.	CASSLAGANNSPLHF	TGTGCCAGCAGCTTAGCAGGGGCTAATAATTCACCCCTCCACTTT
.	TRBV27	TRBJ2-5	.	CASNPQGFSETQYF	TGTGCCAGCAACCCACAGGGTTTTTCAGAGACCCAGTACTTC
.	TRBV27	TRBJ2-5	TRBD2	CASSTRREGPTKETQYF	TGTGCCAGCAGTACTCGGCGGGAGGGCCCGACGAAAGAGACCCAGTACTTC
once	TRBV19	TRBJ1-6	.	CASHAARNSPLHF	TGTGCCTCCCATGCGGCAAGAAATTCACCCCTCCACTTT
.	TRBV18	TRBJ1-5	.	CASSPAVDQPQHF	TGTGCCAGCTCACCAGCGGTGGATCAGCCCCAGCATTTT
.	TRBV2	TRBJ1-2	TRBD1	CASSEDRGIGYTF	TGTGCCAGCAGTGAGGACAGGGGGATTGGCTACACCTTC